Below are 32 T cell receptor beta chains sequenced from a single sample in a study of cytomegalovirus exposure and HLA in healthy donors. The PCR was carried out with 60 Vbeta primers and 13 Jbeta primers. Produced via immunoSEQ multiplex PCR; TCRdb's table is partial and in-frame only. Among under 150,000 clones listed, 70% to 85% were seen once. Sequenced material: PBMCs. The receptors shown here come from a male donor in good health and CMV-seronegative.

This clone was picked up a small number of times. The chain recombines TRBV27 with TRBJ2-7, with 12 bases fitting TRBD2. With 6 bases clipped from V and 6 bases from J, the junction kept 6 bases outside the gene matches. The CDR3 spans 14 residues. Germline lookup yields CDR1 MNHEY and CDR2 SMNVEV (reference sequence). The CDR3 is CASRSLAGGLEQYF. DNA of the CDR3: TGTGCCAGCAGGTCGCTAGCGGGAGGGCTCGAGCAGTACTTC.

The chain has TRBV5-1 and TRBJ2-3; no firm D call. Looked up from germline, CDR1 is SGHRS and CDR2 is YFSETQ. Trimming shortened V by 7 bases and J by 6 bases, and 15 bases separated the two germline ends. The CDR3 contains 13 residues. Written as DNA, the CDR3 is TGCGCCAGCGCCAACTGGGCCCCCGATACGCAGTATTTT. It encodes CASANWAPDTQYF.

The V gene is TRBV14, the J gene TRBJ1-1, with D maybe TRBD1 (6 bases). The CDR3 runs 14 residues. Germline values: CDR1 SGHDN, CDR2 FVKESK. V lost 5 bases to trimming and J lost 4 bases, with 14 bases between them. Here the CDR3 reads CASSVTGFSTEAFF. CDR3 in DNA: TGTGCCAGCAGCGTTACAGGGTTCAGCACTGAAGCTTTCTTT.

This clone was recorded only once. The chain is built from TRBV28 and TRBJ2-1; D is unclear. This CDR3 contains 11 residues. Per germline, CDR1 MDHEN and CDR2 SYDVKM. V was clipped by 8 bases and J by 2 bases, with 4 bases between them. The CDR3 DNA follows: TGTGCCAGCGGCACCTACAATGAGCAGTTCTTC. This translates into CASGTYNEQFF.

CDR3 region: CASSMGGGLPYEQYF. The CDR3 coding sequence is TGTGCCAGCAGTATGGGGGGGGGCCTCCCCTACGAGCAGTACTTC. The V and J genes are TRBV28 and TRBJ2-7, with TRBD2 as a possible D gene (7 bases). The V gene's germline CDR1 is MDHEN and CDR2 SYDVKM. Trimming removed 5 bases from V and 2 bases from J, with 16 bases in between. The CDR3 runs 15 residues.

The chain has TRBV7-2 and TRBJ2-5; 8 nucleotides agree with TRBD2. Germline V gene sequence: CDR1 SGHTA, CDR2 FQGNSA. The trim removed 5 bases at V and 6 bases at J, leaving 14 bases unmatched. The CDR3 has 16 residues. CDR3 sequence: CASSLHLAGKGKTQYF. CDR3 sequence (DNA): TGTGCCAGCAGCCTACACTTAGCGGGAAAAGGAAAGACCCAGTACTTC.

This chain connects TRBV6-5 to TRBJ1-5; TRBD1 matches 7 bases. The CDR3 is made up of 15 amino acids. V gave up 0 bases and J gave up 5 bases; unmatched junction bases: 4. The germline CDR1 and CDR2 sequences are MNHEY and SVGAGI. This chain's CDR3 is CASSYSWTGDQPQHF. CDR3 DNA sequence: TGTGCCAGCAGTTACTCTTGGACAGGAGATCAGCCCCAGCATTTT.

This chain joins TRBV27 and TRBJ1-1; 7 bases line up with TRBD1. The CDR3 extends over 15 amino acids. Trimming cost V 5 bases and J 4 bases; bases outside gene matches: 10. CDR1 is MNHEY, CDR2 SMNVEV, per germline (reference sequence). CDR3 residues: CASSPTPGGTTEAFF. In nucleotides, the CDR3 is TGTGCCAGCAGTCCCACCCCAGGGGGGACCACTGAAGCTTTCTTT.

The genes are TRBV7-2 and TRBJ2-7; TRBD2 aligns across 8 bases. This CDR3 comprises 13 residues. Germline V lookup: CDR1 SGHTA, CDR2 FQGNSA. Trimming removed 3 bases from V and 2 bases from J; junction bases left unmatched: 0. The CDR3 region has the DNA TGTGCCAGCAGCTTCGGGGGGGCCTACGAGCAGTACTTC. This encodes CASSFGGAYEQYF.

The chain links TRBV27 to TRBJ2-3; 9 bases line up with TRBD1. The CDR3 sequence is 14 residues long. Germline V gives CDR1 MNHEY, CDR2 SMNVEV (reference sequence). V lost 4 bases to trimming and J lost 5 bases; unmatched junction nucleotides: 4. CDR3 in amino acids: CASSSGQGLDTQYF. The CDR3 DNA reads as TGTGCCAGCAGTTCGGGACAGGGATTAGATACGCAGTATTTT.

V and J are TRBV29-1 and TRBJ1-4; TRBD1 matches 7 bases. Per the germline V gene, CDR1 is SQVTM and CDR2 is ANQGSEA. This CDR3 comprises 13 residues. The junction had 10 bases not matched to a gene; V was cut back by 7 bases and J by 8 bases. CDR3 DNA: TGCAGCGCCCAAAGGGGACAGATAGAAAAACTGTTTTTT. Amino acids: CSAQRGQIEKLFF.

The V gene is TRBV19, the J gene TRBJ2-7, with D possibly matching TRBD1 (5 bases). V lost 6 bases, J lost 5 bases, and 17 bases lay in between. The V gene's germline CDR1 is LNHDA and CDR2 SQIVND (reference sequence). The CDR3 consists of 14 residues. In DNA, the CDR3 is TGTGCCAGTAGCCCCTTCTCAGGGTCCCACGAGCAGTACTTC. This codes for CASSPFSGSHEQYF.

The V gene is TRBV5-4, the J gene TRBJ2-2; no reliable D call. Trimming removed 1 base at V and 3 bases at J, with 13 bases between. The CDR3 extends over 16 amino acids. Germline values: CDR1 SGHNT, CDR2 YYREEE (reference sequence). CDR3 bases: TGTGCCAGCAGCTTGCAGGCAGCCAGAGACACCGGGGAGCTGTTTTTT. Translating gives CASSLQAARDTGELFF.

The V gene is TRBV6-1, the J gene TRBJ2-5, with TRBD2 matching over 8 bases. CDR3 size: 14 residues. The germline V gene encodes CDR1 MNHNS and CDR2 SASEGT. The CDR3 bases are TGTGCGAGCGAGGCGGGAGGTAATAAAGAGACCCAGTACTTC. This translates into CASEAGGNKETQYF.

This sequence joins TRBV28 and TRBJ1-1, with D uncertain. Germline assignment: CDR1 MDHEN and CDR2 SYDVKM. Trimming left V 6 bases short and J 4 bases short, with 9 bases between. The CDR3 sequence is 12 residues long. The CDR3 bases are TGTGCCAGCAGGGCTTGGTCCACTGAAGCTTTCTTT. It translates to CASRAWSTEAFF.

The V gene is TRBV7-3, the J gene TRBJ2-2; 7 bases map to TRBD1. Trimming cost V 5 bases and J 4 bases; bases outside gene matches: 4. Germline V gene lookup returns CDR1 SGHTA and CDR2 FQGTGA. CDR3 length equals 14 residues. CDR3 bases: TGTGCCAGCAGCCGACAGGGTGGCACCGGGGAGCTGTTTTTT. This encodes CASSRQGGTGELFF.

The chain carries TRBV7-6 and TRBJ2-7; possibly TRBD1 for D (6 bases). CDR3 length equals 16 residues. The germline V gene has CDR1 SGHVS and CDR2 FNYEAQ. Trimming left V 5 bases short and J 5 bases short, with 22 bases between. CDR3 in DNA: TGTGCCAGCAGCCCGATCAGGGGAGATAGGGTTCACGAGCAGTACTTC. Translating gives CASSPIRGDRVHEQYF.

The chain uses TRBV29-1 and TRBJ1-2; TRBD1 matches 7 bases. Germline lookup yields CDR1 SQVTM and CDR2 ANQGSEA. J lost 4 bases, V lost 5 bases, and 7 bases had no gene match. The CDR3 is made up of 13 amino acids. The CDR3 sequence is CSVKTGFSYGYTF. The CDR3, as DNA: TGCAGCGTTAAGACAGGGTTTTCCTATGGCTACACCTTC.

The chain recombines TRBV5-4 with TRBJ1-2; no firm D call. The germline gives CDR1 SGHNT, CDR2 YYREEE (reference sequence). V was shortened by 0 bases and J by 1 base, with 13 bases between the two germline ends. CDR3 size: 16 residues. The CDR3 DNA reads TGTGCCAGCAGCTTGGACACGACACCCCATAACTATGGCTACACCTTC. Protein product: CASSLDTTPHNYGYTF. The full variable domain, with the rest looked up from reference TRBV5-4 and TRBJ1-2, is ETGVTQSPTHLIKTRGQQVTLRCSSQSGHNTVSWYQQALGQGPQFIFQYYREEENGRGNFPPRFSGLQFPNYSSELNVNALELDDSALYLCASSLDTTPHNYGYTFGSGTRLTVV.

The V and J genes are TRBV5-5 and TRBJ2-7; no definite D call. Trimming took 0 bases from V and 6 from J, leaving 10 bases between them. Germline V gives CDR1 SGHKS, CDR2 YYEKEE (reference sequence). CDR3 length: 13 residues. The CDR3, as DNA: TGTGCCAGCAGCTTGGAGACACCGAGCGAGCAGTACTTC. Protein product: CASSLETPSEQYF.

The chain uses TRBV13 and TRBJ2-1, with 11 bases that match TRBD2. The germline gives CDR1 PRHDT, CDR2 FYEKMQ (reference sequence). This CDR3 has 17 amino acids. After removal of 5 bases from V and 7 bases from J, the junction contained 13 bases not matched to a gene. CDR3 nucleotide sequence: TGTGCCAGCAGCCCGCGTTTACTAGCGGGAGATTGGAATGAGCAGTTCTTC. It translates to CASSPRLLAGDWNEQFF.

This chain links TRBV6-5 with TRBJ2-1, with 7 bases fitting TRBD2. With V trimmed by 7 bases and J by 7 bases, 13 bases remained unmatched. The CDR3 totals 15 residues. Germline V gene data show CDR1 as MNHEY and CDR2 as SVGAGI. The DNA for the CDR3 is TGTGCCAGCACCTTCAGGGAGGGAGGAAAGAATGAGCAGTTCTTC. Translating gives CASTFREGGKNEQFF.

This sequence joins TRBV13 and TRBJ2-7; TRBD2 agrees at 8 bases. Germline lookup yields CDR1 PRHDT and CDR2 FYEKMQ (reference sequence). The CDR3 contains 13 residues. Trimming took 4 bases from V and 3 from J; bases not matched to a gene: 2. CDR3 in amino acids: CASSSGGGYEQYF. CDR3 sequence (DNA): TGTGCCAGCAGCTCGGGAGGGGGCTACGAGCAGTACTTC.

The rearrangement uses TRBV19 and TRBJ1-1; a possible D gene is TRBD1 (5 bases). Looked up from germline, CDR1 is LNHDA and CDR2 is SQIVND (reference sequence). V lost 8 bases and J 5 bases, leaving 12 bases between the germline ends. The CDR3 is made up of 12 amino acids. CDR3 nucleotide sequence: TGTGCCAGTCGGATGGGGGGAACTGAAGCTTTCTTT. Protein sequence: CASRMGGTEAFF.

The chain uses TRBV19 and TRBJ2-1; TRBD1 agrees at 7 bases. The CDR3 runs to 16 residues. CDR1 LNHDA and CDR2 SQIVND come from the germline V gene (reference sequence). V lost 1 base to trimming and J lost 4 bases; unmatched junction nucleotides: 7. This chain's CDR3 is CASSIAGGLQYNEQFF. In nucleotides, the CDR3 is TGTGCCAGTAGTATAGCAGGGGGTTTACAATACAATGAGCAGTTCTTC.

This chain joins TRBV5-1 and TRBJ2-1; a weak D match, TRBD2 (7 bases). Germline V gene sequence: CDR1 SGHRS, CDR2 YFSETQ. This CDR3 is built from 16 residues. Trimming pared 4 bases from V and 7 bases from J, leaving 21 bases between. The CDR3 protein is CASSRETSAQGNEQFF. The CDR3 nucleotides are TGCGCCAGCAGCCGTGAAACTAGCGCCCAGGGGAATGAGCAGTTCTTC.

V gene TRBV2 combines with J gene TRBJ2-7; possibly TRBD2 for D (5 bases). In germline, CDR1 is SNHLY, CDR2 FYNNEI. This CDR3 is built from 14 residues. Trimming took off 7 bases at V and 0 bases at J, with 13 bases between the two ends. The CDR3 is CASTAEVSSYEQYF. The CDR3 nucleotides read TGTGCCAGCACCGCGGAGGTGAGCTCCTACGAGCAGTACTTC.

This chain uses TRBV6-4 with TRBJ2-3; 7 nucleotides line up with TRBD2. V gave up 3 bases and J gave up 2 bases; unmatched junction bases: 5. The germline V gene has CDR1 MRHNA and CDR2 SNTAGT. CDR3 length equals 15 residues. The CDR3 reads CASSESSGPTDTQYF. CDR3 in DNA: TGTGCCAGCAGTGAATCTAGCGGTCCCACAGATACGCAGTATTTT.

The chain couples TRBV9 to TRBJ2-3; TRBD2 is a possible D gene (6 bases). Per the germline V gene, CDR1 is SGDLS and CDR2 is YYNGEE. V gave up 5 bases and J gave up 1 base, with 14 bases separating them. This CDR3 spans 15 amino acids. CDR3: CASRYTRLGTDTQYF. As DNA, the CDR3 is TGTGCCAGCAGGTATACCAGACTAGGCACAGATACGCAGTATTTT.

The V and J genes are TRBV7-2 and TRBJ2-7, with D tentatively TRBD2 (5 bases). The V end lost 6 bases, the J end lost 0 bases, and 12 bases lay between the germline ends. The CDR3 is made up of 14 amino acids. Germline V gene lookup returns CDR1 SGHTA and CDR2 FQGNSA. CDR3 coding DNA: TGTGCCAGCAGTTCGGGTGGGAGCTCCTACGAGCAGTACTTC. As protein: CASSSGGSSYEQYF.

In DNA, the CDR3 is TGTGCCAGCAGCTCCGCAGCGGGAGAGACCCAGTACTTC. Its translation is CASSSAAGETQYF. The chain couples TRBV5-5 to TRBJ2-5, with D maybe TRBD2 (6 bases). This CDR3 comprises 13 residues. V lost 3 bases and J lost 4, with 10 bases in between. Germline V gives CDR1 SGHKS, CDR2 YYEKEE (reference sequence).

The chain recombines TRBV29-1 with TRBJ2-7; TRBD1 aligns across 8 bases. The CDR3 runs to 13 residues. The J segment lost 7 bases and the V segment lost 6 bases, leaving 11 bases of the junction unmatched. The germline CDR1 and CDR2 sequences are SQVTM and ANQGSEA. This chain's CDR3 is CSVQGTGAREQYF. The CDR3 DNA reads TGCAGCGTCCAAGGGACAGGAGCTAGGGAGCAGTACTTC.